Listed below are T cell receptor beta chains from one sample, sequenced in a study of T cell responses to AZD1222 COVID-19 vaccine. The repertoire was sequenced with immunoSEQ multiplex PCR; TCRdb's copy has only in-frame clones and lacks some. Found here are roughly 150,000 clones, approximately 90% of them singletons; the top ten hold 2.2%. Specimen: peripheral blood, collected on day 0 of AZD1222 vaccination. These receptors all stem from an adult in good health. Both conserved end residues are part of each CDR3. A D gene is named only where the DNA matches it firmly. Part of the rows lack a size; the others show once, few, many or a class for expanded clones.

cdr3_nt: TGTGCCAGCGGCCCTTATCGGGAGCAGTACTTC; cdr3_aa: CASGPYREQYF; j_call: TRBJ2-7; v_call: TRBV25-1; d_call: NA; clone_size: NA
cdr3_nt: TGTGCCATCAAAGGGGGAGGGTCGGGCACCGGGGAGCTGTTTTTT; cdr3_aa: CAIKGGGSGTGELFF; j_call: TRBJ2-2; v_call: TRBV10-3; d_call: NA; clone_size: NA
cdr3_nt: TGTGCCAGCAGCCAAATAGCGGGGGCCGGCAATGAGCAGTTCTTC; cdr3_aa: CASSQIAGAGNEQFF; j_call: TRBJ2-1; v_call: TRBV4-2; d_call: TRBD2; clone_size: NA
cdr3_nt: TGTGCCAGCAGTCCGATTGACTGGATTAGCACAGATACGCAGTATTTT; cdr3_aa: CASSPIDWISTDTQYF; j_call: TRBJ2-3; v_call: TRBV7-2; d_call: NA; clone_size: NA
cdr3_nt: TGTGCCACCAGCCGAGGGGGTAATCAGCCCCAGCATTTT; cdr3_aa: CATSRGGNQPQHF; j_call: TRBJ1-5; v_call: TRBV15; d_call: NA; clone_size: NA
cdr3_nt: TGTGCCAGCAGTGAAAGGCAAGGGGTAGATACGCAGTATTTT; cdr3_aa: CASSERQGVDTQYF; j_call: TRBJ2-3; v_call: TRBV25-1; d_call: NA; clone_size: NA
cdr3_nt: TGTGCCAGCAGCGGGGGGGACAGGGGGCACGAGCAGTACTTC; cdr3_aa: CASSGGDRGHEQYF; j_call: TRBJ2-7; v_call: TRBV11-2; d_call: TRBD1; clone_size: NA
cdr3_nt: TGTGCCAGCAGTCTTATTTACACAGATACGCAGTATTTT; cdr3_aa: CASSLIYTDTQYF; j_call: TRBJ2-3; v_call: TRBV27; d_call: NA; clone_size: NA
cdr3_nt: TGTGCCGCCAGGCAGAGTTTGGCGGGAACCTACGAGCAGTACTTC; cdr3_aa: CAARQSLAGTYEQYF; j_call: TRBJ2-7; v_call: TRBV10-3; d_call: NA; clone_size: NA
cdr3_nt: TGTGCCAGCAGCTTGGGGGACAGGTTCGGCTATGGCTACACCTTC; cdr3_aa: CASSLGDRFGYGYTF; j_call: TRBJ1-2; v_call: TRBV5-4; d_call: TRBD1; clone_size: NA
cdr3_nt: TGTGCCAGCAGTTTATACCCAGGGGGCGCAGGAGATACGCAGTATTTT; cdr3_aa: CASSLYPGGAGDTQYF; j_call: TRBJ2-3; v_call: TRBV27; d_call: TRBD1; clone_size: NA
cdr3_nt: TGTGCCAGCAGCATAGGGACTAGCGGGAGGGTCACCTACAATGAGCAGTTCTTC; cdr3_aa: CASSIGTSGRVTYNEQFF; j_call: TRBJ2-1; v_call: TRBV7-6; d_call: TRBD2; clone_size: once
cdr3_nt: TGTGCCAGCAGCCCGGGTAGGGGTAACACTGAAGCTTTCTTT; cdr3_aa: CASSPGRGNTEAFF; j_call: TRBJ1-1; v_call: TRBV5-4; d_call: NA; clone_size: once
cdr3_nt: TGTGCCAGCAGTTGGGGGACGGGACAGGGCCACGAGCAGTACTTC; cdr3_aa: CASSWGTGQGHEQYF; j_call: TRBJ2-7; v_call: TRBV6-2/TRBV6-3; d_call: TRBD1; clone_size: NA
cdr3_nt: TGTGCCAGCACCCCGGGGGGTGCCAAAAACATTCAGTACTTC; cdr3_aa: CASTPGGAKNIQYF; j_call: TRBJ2-4; v_call: TRBV6-5; d_call: TRBD2; clone_size: once
cdr3_nt: TGTGCCAGCAGCCCCCGGGGTCCCGGGGATACGCAGTATTTT; cdr3_aa: CASSPRGPGDTQYF; j_call: TRBJ2-3; v_call: TRBV3-1/TRBV3-2; d_call: NA; clone_size: NA
cdr3_nt: TGTGCCAGCAACCCCCTGGGGCAGCCTCGGGGTGAGCAGTTCTTC; cdr3_aa: CASNPLGQPRGEQFF; j_call: TRBJ2-1; v_call: TRBV11-3; d_call: NA; clone_size: NA
cdr3_nt: TGTGCCTGCAACTCCGGGACAGGGGACTGGCAGCCCCAGCATTTT; cdr3_aa: CACNSGTGDWQPQHF; j_call: TRBJ1-5; v_call: TRBV30; d_call: TRBD1; clone_size: once
cdr3_nt: TGCAGGGTGGGGGAGCAGTACTTC; cdr3_aa: CRVGEQYF; j_call: TRBJ2-7; v_call: TRBV20-1; d_call: NA; clone_size: NA
cdr3_nt: TGTGCCAGCAGCCCCCTTGGGACTAGGGCCTACAATGAGCAGTTCTTC; cdr3_aa: CASSPLGTRAYNEQFF; j_call: TRBJ2-1; v_call: TRBV11-2; d_call: TRBD2; clone_size: NA
cdr3_nt: TGTGCCAGCAGCCTAGGACAGGGGGCAGAGACCCAGTACTTC; cdr3_aa: CASSLGQGAETQYF; j_call: TRBJ2-5; v_call: TRBV7-9; d_call: TRBD1; clone_size: NA
cdr3_nt: TGTGCCAGCAGCGCCGCCCAGGGGGGCCCCTACGAGCAGTACTTC; cdr3_aa: CASSAAQGGPYEQYF; j_call: TRBJ2-7; v_call: TRBV9; d_call: NA; clone_size: NA
cdr3_nt: TGTGCCAGCAGCGTAGACCAGGGGGGCTCTCCGTTTGGAGGAAACACCATATATTTT; cdr3_aa: CASSVDQGGSPFGGNTIYF; j_call: TRBJ1-3; v_call: TRBV9; d_call: TRBD1; clone_size: NA
cdr3_nt: TGTGCCAGCACCGGAGACATATTTGAAGCTTTCTTT; cdr3_aa: CASTGDIFEAFF; j_call: TRBJ1-1; v_call: TRBV12-3/TRBV12-4; d_call: NA; clone_size: NA
cdr3_nt: TGTGCCAGCCCCCGGGTGGGCAGACCTAATCAGCCCCAGCATTTT; cdr3_aa: CASPRVGRPNQPQHF; j_call: TRBJ1-5; v_call: TRBV5-8; d_call: NA; clone_size: NA
cdr3_nt: TGTGCCAGCAGCCAAGAGGCAGACCCTAGTAGCGGCTACACCTTC; cdr3_aa: CASSQEADPSSGYTF; j_call: TRBJ1-2; v_call: TRBV3-1/TRBV3-2; d_call: NA; clone_size: NA
cdr3_nt: TGTGCCACGGGAGCGGCACAGGGCTATAATGGCTACACCTTC; cdr3_aa: CATGAAQGYNGYTF; j_call: TRBJ1-2; v_call: TRBV6-5; d_call: NA; clone_size: NA
cdr3_nt: TGTGCCAGCAAAGAGGGGGCCACTAATGAAAAACTGTTTTTT; cdr3_aa: CASKEGATNEKLFF; j_call: TRBJ1-4; v_call: TRBV2; d_call: TRBD1; clone_size: NA
cdr3_nt: TGTGCCAGCAGCGTAGATATCCAGGGGGTTGGTATCACCGGGGAGCTGTTTTTT; cdr3_aa: CASSVDIQGVGITGELFF; j_call: TRBJ2-2; v_call: TRBV9; d_call: TRBD1; clone_size: NA
cdr3_nt: TGTGCCAGCAGCTTAGAACCCCGCCGGGCTAACTATGGCTACACCTTC; cdr3_aa: CASSLEPRRANYGYTF; j_call: TRBJ1-2; v_call: TRBV7-2; d_call: NA; clone_size: NA
cdr3_nt: TGTGCCAGTAGTATACTCGGACGAGGGGCTAACACTGAAGCTTTCTTT; cdr3_aa: CASSILGRGANTEAFF; j_call: TRBJ1-1; v_call: TRBV19; d_call: NA; clone_size: few
cdr3_nt: TGTGCCAGTAGTATTTGGGGTGGGGAGACCCAGTACTTC; cdr3_aa: CASSIWGGETQYF; j_call: TRBJ2-5; v_call: TRBV19; d_call: NA; clone_size: once
cdr3_nt: TGTGCCAGCAGCTTATCGGTAGGGCGGGCCGAGCAGTACTTC; cdr3_aa: CASSLSVGRAEQYF; j_call: TRBJ2-7; v_call: TRBV7-2; d_call: NA; clone_size: NA
cdr3_nt: TGTGCCAGCAGCAATCCAGGCCTCGGGGAGCTGTTTTTT; cdr3_aa: CASSNPGLGELFF; j_call: TRBJ2-2; v_call: TRBV5-4; d_call: NA; clone_size: NA
cdr3_nt: TGTGCCACCAGGAAAATTTACAGGGTGGTTGATTCACCCCTCCACTTT; cdr3_aa: CATRKIYRVVDSPLHF; j_call: TRBJ1-6; v_call: TRBV24-1; d_call: NA; clone_size: NA
cdr3_nt: TGCAGCGCCAGAGGACTAGCGGGAGGTCTTGATACGCAGTATTTT; cdr3_aa: CSARGLAGGLDTQYF; j_call: TRBJ2-3; v_call: TRBV29-1; d_call: TRBD2; clone_size: NA
cdr3_nt: TGTGCCAGTAGTATGGCCCCAGGGGGCGATTCTGGAAACACCATATATTTT; cdr3_aa: CASSMAPGGDSGNTIYF; j_call: TRBJ1-3; v_call: TRBV19; d_call: TRBD1; clone_size: once
cdr3_nt: TGTGCCAGCAGCGTAGATTTAGCGGGACCTAGCACAGATACGCAGTATTTT; cdr3_aa: CASSVDLAGPSTDTQYF; j_call: TRBJ2-3; v_call: TRBV9; d_call: TRBD2; clone_size: NA
cdr3_nt: TGTGCTAGTGGTTTCCCCCTTGTAGACGTGGAGACCCAGTACTTC; cdr3_aa: CASGFPLVDVETQYF; j_call: TRBJ2-5; v_call: TRBV12-5; d_call: NA; clone_size: NA
cdr3_nt: TGTGCCAGCCGGAGGGGGGGTAATCAGGGCTACACCTTC; cdr3_aa: CASRRGGNQGYTF; j_call: TRBJ1-2; v_call: TRBV2; d_call: NA; clone_size: NA
cdr3_nt: TGTGCCATCAGTGGACTAGCGGACTACAATGAGCAGTTCTTC; cdr3_aa: CAISGLADYNEQFF; j_call: TRBJ2-1; v_call: TRBV10-3; d_call: TRBD2; clone_size: NA
cdr3_nt: TGTGCCAGCAGCCCCTCCGGCAGGGTGGGTCAGCCCCAGCATTTT; cdr3_aa: CASSPSGRVGQPQHF; j_call: TRBJ1-5; v_call: TRBV3-1/TRBV3-2; d_call: NA; clone_size: NA
cdr3_nt: TGTGCCAGCAGCTTAGGGAGCTCCTATAATTCACCCCTCCACTTT; cdr3_aa: CASSLGSSYNSPLHF; j_call: TRBJ1-6; v_call: TRBV11-2; d_call: NA; clone_size: NA
cdr3_nt: TGTGCCAGCAGCCGTCCCGGGACAGGGGGCGAGCAGTACTTC; cdr3_aa: CASSRPGTGGEQYF; j_call: TRBJ2-7; v_call: TRBV5-6; d_call: TRBD1; clone_size: NA
cdr3_nt: TGTGCCAGCCTGTTACAGGGGTACGAGCAGTACTTC; cdr3_aa: CASLLQGYEQYF; j_call: TRBJ2-7; v_call: TRBV2; d_call: TRBD1; clone_size: many
cdr3_nt: TGTGCCATCAGTTTCCCCACCGGAGGGTCCACAGATACGCAGTATTTT; cdr3_aa: CAISFPTGGSTDTQYF; j_call: TRBJ2-3; v_call: TRBV10-3; d_call: NA; clone_size: NA
cdr3_nt: TGTGCCAGTAGAAGGGGGGCCGGGAACACTGAAGCTTTCTTT; cdr3_aa: CASRRGAGNTEAFF; j_call: TRBJ1-1; v_call: TRBV19; d_call: NA; clone_size: few
cdr3_nt: TGTGCCAGCAGTTTATCGGGGATCAATCAGCCCCAGCATTTT; cdr3_aa: CASSLSGINQPQHF; j_call: TRBJ1-5; v_call: TRBV28; d_call: NA; clone_size: NA
cdr3_nt: TGTGCCAGCAGCTTAGGCGGGACACCTTCCTACGAGCAGTACTTC; cdr3_aa: CASSLGGTPSYEQYF; j_call: TRBJ2-7; v_call: TRBV7-9; d_call: NA; clone_size: NA
cdr3_nt: TGTGCCAGCAGCTTCGGAAGGAGGACCCCCTATGGCTACACCTTC; cdr3_aa: CASSFGRRTPYGYTF; j_call: TRBJ1-2; v_call: TRBV5-8; d_call: NA; clone_size: NA
cdr3_nt: TGTGCCAGCAGTTCACAGGGACCCATGGGCAATCAGCCCCAGCATTTT; cdr3_aa: CASSSQGPMGNQPQHF; j_call: TRBJ1-5; v_call: TRBV6-2/TRBV6-3; d_call: NA; clone_size: NA
cdr3_nt: TGTGCCAGCAGTTTATCAAGAGACAGGGGGGACGAGCAGTACTTC; cdr3_aa: CASSLSRDRGDEQYF; j_call: TRBJ2-7; v_call: TRBV27; d_call: TRBD1; clone_size: NA
cdr3_nt: TGTGCCAGCAGAAACAGGGATTCCAACACTGAAGCTTTCTTT; cdr3_aa: CASRNRDSNTEAFF; j_call: TRBJ1-1; v_call: TRBV7-3; d_call: NA; clone_size: NA
cdr3_nt: TGTGCCACCCCATGGGGGACCCAGTACTTC; cdr3_aa: CATPWGTQYF; j_call: TRBJ2-5; v_call: TRBV6-5; d_call: NA; clone_size: few
cdr3_nt: TGTGCCAGCAGCCTGGGACAGGGGGCGCCCGGGGAGCTGTTTTTT; cdr3_aa: CASSLGQGAPGELFF; j_call: TRBJ2-2; v_call: TRBV7-8; d_call: TRBD1; clone_size: NA
cdr3_nt: TGTGCCAGCGGGGGACGGAGTGGCTACACCTTC; cdr3_aa: CASGGRSGYTF; j_call: TRBJ1-2; v_call: TRBV9; d_call: NA; clone_size: few
cdr3_nt: TGTGCCAGCAGTGCCCATCCACGGGGGACCTACGAGCAGTACTTC; cdr3_aa: CASSAHPRGTYEQYF; j_call: TRBJ2-7; v_call: TRBV9; d_call: NA; clone_size: NA